This TCR beta chain was retrieved from a study of radiotherapy plus CTLA-4 blockade in lung cancer. Across the whole study: Objective responses occurred in 18% of patients; over 25% had disease control.

Points from the study as a whole: Per reports, early blood T cell clone dynamics, plus interferon-beta, forecast response most strongly.

Enrolled patients, whose metastatic non-small-cell lung cancer was chemo-refractory, received focal radiation plus CTLA-4 blockade with ipilimumab. With regard to this clone: Its target is unknown.

This table comes from immunoSEQ multiplex PCR, and its TCRdb copy is limited to in-frame clones, with some not included. In the table there are 60,000 to 70,000 clones, about 80% of which are singletons. V gave up 10 bases and J gave up 2 bases, with 8 bases separating them. Germline V gives CDR1 SEHNR, CDR2 FQNEAQ (reference sequence). The CDR3 covers 11 residues. The sequence was collected from a human donor with non-small cell lung cancer who had a partial response to radiotherapy plus ipilimumab. Sequenced material: peripheral blood, taken from a patient treated with radiotherapy plus ipilimumab. The V and J genes are TRBV7-9 and TRBJ1-1, with D hard to call. CDR3: CATSTNTEAFF. The CDR3 DNA reads as TGTGCCACCTCCACAAACACTGAAGCTTTCTTT.